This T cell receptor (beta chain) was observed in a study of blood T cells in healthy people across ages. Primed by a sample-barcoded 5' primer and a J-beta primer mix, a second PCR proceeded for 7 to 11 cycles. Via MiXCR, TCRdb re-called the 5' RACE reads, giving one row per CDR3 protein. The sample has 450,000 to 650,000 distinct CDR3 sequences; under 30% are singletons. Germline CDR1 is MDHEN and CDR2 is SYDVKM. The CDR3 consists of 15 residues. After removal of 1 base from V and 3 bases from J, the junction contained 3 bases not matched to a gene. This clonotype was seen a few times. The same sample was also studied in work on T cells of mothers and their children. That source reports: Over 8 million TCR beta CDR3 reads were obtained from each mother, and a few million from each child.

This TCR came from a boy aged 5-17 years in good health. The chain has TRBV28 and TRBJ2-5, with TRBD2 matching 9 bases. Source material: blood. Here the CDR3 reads CASSLSPSGEETQYF. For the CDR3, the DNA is TGTGCCAGCAGTTTATCACCTAGCGGGGAAGAGACCCAGTACTTC.